Described below is a single T cell receptor (beta chain) sequence and its context. The table lists this clonotype with a few counts. Which antigen it targets is not known. The sample holds no much larger clone one base away, and base qualities are not on file. The TCR beta CDR3 regions were amplified from RNA transcripts. The first round of RT-PCR for the TCR CDR3 was performed with the HTBI primer set and the Qiagen OneStep RT-PCR kit. The libraries were constructed in a second round of multiplex PCR and then size-selected and purified. Paired-end sequencing of the libraries was performed with 100 bp reads on an Illumina HiSeq2000. The paper's processing steps were these. SOAPnuke was used to process the raw data, removing reads that contained adapters or uncalled bases, had a mean Phred below 15, or lacked an exact match to the constant primer or identifier. High-quality paired reads were merged with COPE v1.2.5, and unique nucleotide sequences were defined as clonotypes. MiTCR v1.1 was used to align clonotypes to the IMGT TRBV, TRBD and TRBJ reference segments. Analysis was restricted to V-J combinations with a frequency above 0.0001, which covered 98% to 99.2% of repertoires. A TCS score was defined as the ratio of F50 (clonal expansion) to E x V (chaos), with BLOSUM62-based TCRdist applied between CDR3 peptides within each V-J. Welch's t-statistics and random forest reduced around 520 V-J features to 10 to 15, which were used in a naive Bayes classifier (R e1071). Using fastp trimming at Q25 and MiXCR clonotype assembly, TCRdb reanalyzed the public sequencing data and kept in-frame beta chains. Every entry covers one CDR3 protein and lists the most common genes and DNA from its rows. The V and J calls shown here were made by TCRdb, not taken from the authors' results. This sample gives approximately 270,000 distinct CDR3 sequences in total; approximately 15% of them show up just once. About 14% of the sample is held by the ten biggest clonotypes.

This entry belongs to a study of T cells in Graves' hyperthyroidism and ophthalmopathy (dated by TCRdb to between 2019 and 2020). With respect to the entire study: Peripheral blood was sampled at the time of initial diagnosis, prior to any treatment. The 100 discovery patients were divided at random into training and test sets in a 7:3 ratio. To identify distinguishing TCR V-J signatures, a discovery cohort of around 100 patients was used, comprising 43 with Graves' ophthalmopathy and 55 to 65 with stable Graves' hyperthyroidism. After blood sampling, hyperthyroidism patients were treated with methimazole at a starting dose of 30 mg daily, and ophthalmopathy patients were treated with high-dose intravenous methylprednisolone. The paper describes TCR Vbeta CDR3 sequencing of around 140 peripheral blood samples, made up of some 40 ophthalmopathy patients, around 78 hyperthyroidism patients and about 17 progressor patients. Prospective prediction of ophthalmopathy was tested in an independent validation cohort consisting of 18 to 20 hyperthyroidism patients and approximately 16 patients who later progressed to ophthalmopathy. The study also compared thyroid tissue and blood T-cell repertoires from a handful of Graves' hyperthyroidism patients. Study-wide findings and limitations: A 13 V-J signature model separated ophthalmopathy from stable hyperthyroidism, with 87.88% sensitivity and roughly 84% specificity in cross-validation and 80%/75% in testing. No statistical method was used to fix the sample size in advance, and group allocation was not hidden from the investigators. Most expanded thyroid clonotypes (frequency above 0.001) were also detected in blood, a finding suggesting that blood repertoires may reflect thyroid immune responses. In validation, progression to ophthalmopathy was predicted by the model with nearly 71% sensitivity and 72.22% specificity, a median of approximately 6.5 months before onset.

The hyperthyroidism patients were between 18 and 65 years old and newly diagnosed, with a disease duration of less than 2 months. Any patient with an uncontrolled infection, another autoimmune disease, pregnancy or lactation was excluded. Diagnoses were based on clinical symptoms, serum thyroxine and TRAb, thyroid ultrasound and orbital computed tomography. Blood from progressor patients was collected at the time of first diagnosis with hyperthyroidism, before any ophthalmopathy symptoms had appeared. PBMCs were isolated from 10 ml of fresh peripheral blood by Ficoll-Paque density gradient centrifugation. Progressor patients were defined as those initially diagnosed with Graves' hyperthyroidism in whom ophthalmopathy developed during follow-up. Trizol reagent was used to extract total RNA, and RNA quality was then checked on an Agilent 2100 Bioanalyzer. Trimming leaves V shorter by 3 bases and J shorter by 3 bases, with the junction holding 8 bases beyond the gene matches. CDR1 and CDR2 are read off the germline V gene (reference sequence) as LGHDT and YNNKEL. The CDR3 runs 17 residues from the cysteine to the phenylalanine. Only CDR3 DNA remains: 51 bases, in frame from the first base.

The chain is encoded by TRBV3-1 joined to TRBJ2-1, with 10 bases in between that match TRBD2. Source material: blood. This receptor was identified in a woman aged 40 to 55 with Graves' hyperthyroidism that later progressed to Graves' ophthalmopathy. Here the CDR3 is given as CASSQGLATDIYNEQFF. The nucleotides are TGTGCCAGCAGCCAGGGACTAGCGACTGATATCTACAATGAGCAGTTCTTC.